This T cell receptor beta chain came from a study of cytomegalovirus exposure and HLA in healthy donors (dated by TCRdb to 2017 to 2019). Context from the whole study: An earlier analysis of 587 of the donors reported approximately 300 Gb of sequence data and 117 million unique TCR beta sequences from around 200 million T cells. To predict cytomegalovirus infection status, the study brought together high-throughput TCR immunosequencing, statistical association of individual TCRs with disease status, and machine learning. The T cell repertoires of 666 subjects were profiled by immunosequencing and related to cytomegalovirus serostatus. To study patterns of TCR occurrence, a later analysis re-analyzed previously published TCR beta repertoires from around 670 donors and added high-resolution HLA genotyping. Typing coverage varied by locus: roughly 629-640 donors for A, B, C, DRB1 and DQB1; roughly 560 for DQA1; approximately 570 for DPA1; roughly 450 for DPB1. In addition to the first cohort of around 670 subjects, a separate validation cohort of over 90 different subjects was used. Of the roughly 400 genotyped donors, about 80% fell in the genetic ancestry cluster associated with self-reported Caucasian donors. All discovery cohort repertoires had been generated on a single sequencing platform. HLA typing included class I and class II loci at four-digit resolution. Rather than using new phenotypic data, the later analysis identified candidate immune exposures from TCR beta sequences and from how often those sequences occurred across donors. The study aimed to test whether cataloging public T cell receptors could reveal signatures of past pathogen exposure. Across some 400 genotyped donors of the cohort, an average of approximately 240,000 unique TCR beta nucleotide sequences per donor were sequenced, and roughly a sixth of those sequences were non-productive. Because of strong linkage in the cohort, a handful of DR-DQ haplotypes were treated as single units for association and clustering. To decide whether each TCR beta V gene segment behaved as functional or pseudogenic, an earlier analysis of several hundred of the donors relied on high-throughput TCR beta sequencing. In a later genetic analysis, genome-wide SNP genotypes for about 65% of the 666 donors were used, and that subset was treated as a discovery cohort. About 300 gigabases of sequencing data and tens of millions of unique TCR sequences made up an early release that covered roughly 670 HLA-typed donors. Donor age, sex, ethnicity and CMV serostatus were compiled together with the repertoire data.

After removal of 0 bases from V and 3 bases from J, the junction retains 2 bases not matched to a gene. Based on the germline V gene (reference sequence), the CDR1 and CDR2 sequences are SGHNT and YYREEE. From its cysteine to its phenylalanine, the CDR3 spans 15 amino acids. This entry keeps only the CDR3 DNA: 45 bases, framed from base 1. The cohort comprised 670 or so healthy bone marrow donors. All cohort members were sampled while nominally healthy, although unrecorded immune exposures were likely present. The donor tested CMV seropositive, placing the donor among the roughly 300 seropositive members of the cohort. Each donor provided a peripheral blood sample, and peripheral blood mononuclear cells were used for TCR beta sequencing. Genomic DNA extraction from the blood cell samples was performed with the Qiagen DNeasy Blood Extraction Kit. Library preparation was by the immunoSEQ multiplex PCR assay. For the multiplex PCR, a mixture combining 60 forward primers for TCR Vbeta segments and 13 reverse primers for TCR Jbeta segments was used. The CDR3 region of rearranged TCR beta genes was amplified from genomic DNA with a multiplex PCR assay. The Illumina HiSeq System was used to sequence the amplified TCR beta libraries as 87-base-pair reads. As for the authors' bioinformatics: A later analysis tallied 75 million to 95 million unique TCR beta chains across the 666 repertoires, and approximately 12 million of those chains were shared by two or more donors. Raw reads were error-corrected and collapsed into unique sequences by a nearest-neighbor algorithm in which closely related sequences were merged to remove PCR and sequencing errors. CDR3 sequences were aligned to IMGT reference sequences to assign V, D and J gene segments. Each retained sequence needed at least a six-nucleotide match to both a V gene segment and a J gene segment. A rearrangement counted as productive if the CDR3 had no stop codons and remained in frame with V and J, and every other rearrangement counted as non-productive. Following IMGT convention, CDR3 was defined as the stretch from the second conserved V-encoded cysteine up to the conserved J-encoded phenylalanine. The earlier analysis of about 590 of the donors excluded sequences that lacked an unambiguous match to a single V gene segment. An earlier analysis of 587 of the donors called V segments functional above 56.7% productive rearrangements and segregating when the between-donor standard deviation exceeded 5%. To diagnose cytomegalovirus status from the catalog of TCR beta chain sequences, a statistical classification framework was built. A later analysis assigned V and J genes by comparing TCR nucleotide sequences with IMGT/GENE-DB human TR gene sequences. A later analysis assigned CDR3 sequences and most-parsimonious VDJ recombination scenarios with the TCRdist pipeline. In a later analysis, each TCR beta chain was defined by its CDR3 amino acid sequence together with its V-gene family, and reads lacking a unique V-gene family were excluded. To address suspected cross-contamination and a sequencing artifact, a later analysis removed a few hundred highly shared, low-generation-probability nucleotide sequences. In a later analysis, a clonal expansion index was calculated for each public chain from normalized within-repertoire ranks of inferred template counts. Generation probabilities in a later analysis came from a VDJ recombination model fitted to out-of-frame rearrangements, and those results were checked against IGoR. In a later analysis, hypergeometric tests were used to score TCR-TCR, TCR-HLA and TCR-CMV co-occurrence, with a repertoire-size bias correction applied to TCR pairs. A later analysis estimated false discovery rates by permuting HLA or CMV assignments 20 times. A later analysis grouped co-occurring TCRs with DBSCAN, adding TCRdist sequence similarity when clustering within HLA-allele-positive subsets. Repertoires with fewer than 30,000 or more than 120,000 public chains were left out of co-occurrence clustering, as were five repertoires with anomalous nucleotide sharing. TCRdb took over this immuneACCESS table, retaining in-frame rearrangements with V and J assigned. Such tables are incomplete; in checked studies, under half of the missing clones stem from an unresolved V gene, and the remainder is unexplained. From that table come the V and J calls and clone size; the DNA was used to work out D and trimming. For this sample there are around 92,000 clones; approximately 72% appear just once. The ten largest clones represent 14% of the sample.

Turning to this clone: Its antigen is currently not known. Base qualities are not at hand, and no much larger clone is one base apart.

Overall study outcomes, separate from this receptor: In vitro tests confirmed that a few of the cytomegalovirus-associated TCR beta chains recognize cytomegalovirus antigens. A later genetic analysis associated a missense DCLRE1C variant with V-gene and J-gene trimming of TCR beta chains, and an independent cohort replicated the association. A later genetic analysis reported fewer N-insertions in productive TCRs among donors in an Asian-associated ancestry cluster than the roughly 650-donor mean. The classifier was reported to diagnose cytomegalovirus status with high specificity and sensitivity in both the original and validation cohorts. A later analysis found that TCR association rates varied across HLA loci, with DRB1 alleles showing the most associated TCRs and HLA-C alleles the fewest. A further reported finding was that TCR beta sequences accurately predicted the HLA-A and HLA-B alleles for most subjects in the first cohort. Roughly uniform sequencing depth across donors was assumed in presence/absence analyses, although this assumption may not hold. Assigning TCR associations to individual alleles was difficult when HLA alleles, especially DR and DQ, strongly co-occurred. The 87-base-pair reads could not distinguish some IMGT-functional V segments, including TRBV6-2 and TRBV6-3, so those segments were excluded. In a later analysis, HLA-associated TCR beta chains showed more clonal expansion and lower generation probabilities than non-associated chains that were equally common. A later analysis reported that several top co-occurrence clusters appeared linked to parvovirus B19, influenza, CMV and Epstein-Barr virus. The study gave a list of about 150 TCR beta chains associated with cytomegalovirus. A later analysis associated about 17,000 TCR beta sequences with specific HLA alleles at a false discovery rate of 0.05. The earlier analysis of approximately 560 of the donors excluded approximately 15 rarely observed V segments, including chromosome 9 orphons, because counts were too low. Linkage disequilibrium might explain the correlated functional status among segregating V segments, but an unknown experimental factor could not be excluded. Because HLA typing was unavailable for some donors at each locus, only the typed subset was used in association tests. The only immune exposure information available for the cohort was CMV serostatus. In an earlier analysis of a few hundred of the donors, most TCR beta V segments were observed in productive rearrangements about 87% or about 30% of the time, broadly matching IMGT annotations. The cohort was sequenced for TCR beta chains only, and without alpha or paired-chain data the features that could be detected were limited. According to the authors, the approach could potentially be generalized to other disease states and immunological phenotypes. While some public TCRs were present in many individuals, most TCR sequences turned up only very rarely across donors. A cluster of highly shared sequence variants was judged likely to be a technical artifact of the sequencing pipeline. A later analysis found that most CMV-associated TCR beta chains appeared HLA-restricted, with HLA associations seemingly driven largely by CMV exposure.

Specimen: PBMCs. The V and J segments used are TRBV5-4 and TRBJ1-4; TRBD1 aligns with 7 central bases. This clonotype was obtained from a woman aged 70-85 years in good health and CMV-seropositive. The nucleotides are TGTGCCAGCAGCTTGGCCGGGACAGCTAATGAAAAACTGTTTTTT. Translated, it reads CASSLAGTANEKLFF.